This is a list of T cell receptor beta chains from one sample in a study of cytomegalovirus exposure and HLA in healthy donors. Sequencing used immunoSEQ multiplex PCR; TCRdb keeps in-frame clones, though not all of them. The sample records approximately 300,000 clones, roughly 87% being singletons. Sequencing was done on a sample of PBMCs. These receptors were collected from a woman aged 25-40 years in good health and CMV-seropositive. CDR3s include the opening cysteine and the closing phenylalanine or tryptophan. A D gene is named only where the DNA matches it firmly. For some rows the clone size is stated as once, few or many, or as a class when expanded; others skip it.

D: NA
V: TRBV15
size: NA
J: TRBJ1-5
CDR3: CATSRDPRNNQGIDRPGRQPQHF
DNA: TGTGCCACCAGCAGAGATCCCCGAAATAACCAAGGGATAGACAGGCCCGGCCGGCAGCCCCAGCATTTT

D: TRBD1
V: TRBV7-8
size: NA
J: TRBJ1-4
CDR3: CASNQGGTGGSFEKLFF
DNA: TGTGCCAGCAACCAAGGGGGAACAGGGGGCAGTTTTGAAAAACTGTTTTTT

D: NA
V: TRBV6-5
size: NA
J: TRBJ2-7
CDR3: CASRNRVWGSEQYF
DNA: TGTGCCAGCAGGAACAGGGTTTGGGGGAGCGAGCAGTACTTC

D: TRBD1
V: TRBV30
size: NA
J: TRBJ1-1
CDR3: CAWSVSWGQGARNTEAFF
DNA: TGTGCCTGGAGTGTATCGTGGGGACAGGGGGCGCGAAACACTGAAGCTTTCTTT

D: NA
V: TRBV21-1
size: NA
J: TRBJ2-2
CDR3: CASSKGESSGGQAGELFF
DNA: TGTGCCAGCAGCAAAGGAGAGAGTAGCGGGGGGCAGGCCGGGGAGCTGTTTTTT

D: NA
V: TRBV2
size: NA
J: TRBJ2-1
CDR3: CASTPTYNEQFF
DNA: TGTGCCAGCACCCCGACCTACAATGAGCAGTTCTTC

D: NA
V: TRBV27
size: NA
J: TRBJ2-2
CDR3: CASGAGLPPGELFF
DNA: TGTGCCAGCGGCGCGGGACTTCCCCCCGGGGAGCTGTTTTTT

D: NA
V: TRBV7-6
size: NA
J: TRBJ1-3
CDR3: CASSSPRRTGNTIYF
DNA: TGTGCCAGCAGCTCCCCCAGGCGGACTGGAAACACCATATATTTT

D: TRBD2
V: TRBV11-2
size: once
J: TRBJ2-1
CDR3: CASSPGLAETYNEQFF
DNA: TGTGCCAGCAGCCCCGGACTAGCGGAAACTTACAATGAGCAGTTCTTC

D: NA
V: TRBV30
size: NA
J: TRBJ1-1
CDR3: CAWIFWLSKPQAFF
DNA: TGTGCCTGGATTTTCTGGCTATCCAAGCCCCAAGCTTTCTTT

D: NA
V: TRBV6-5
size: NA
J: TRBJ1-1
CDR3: CASHKGTEAFF
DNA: TGTGCCAGCCACAAGGGAACTGAAGCTTTCTTT

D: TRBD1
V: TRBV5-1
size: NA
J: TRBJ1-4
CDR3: CASSLAVAGGEKLFF
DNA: TGCGCCAGCAGCTTGGCCGTGGCAGGGGGCGAAAAACTGTTTTTT

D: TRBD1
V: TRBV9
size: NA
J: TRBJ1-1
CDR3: CASSVTSGGTEAFF
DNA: TGTGCCAGCAGCGTTACCTCAGGGGGCACTGAAGCTTTCTTT

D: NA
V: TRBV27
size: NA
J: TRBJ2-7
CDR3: CASSLAAGHPYEQYF
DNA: TGTGCCAGCAGTTTAGCCGCGGGACACCCCTACGAGCAGTACTTC

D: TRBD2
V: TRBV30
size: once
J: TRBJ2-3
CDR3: CAWSAPRGGASVTQYF
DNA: TGTGCCTGGAGTGCGCCCCGGGGGGGCGCTTCGGTTACGCAGTATTTT

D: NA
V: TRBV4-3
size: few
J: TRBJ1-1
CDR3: CASSQGYRIGARGMNTEAFF
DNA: TGCGCCAGCAGCCAAGGGTATCGTATAGGGGCCCGGGGGATGAACACTGAAGCTTTCTTT

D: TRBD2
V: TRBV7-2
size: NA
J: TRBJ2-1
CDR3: CASSLLAGGPYNEQFF
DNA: TGTGCCAGCAGCCTACTAGCGGGAGGGCCTTACAATGAGCAGTTCTTC

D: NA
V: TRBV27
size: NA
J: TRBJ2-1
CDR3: CASSFGVRDTTYNEQFF
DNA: TGTGCCAGCAGTTTCGGGGTTCGGGACACAACCTACAATGAGCAGTTCTTC

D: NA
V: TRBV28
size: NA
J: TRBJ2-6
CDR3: CASSLVGWDTAGANVLTF
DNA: TGTGCCAGCAGTTTAGTAGGTTGGGACACCGCCGGGGCCAACGTCCTGACTTTC

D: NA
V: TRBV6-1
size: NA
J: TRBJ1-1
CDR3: CASSSGKNTEAFF
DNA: TGTGCCAGCAGCTCCGGGAAGAACACTGAAGCTTTCTTT

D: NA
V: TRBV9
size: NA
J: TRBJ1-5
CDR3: CASSDTGQGNQPQHF
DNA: TGTGCCAGCAGCGACACAGGTCAGGGCAATCAGCCCCAGCATTTT

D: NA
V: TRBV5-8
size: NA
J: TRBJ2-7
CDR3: CASSFGLDFYEQYF
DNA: TGTGCCAGCAGCTTCGGGTTGGACTTCTACGAGCAGTACTTC

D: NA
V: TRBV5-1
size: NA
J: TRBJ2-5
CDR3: CASSLGSQETQYF
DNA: TGCGCCAGCAGCTTGGGCAGCCAAGAGACCCAGTACTTC

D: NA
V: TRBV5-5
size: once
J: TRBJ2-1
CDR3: CASSLADRRQRSSSYNEQFF
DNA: TGTGCCAGCAGCTTGGCCGACAGACGACAACGAAGTAGCTCCTACAATGAGCAGTTCTTC

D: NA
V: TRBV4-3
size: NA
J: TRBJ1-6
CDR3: CASSQGGREDSPLHF
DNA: TGCGCCAGCAGCCAAGGAGGCAGGGAAGATTCACCCCTCCACTTT

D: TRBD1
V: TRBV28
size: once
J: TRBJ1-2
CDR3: CASTTGERGYTF
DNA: TGTGCCAGCACAACAGGGGAGCGTGGCTACACCTTC

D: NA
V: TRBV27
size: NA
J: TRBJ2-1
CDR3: CASRKAVTNEQFF
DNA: TGTGCCAGCAGAAAAGCCGTGACCAATGAGCAGTTCTTC

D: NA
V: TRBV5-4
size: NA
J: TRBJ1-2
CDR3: CASSLGFFVSRGDDGYTF
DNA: TGTGCCAGCAGCTTGGGCTTTTTCGTCTCGAGGGGGGATGATGGCTACACCTTC

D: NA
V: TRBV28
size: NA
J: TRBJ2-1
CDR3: CASSLSGPTGNEQFF
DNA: TGTGCCAGCAGTTTATCGGGACCCACGGGCAATGAGCAGTTCTTC

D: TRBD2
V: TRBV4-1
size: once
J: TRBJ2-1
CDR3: CASSQGREVGVNEQFF
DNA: TGCGCCAGCAGCCAGGGGCGGGAGGTGGGTGTGAATGAGCAGTTCTTC

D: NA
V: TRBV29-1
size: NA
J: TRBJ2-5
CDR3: CSGSTGTLLQYF
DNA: TGCAGCGGGTCGACCGGGACCCTACTCCAGTACTTC

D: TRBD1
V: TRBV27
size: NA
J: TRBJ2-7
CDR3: CASSLGQGFSYEQYF
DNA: TGTGCCAGCAGCTTGGGACAGGGATTCTCCTACGAGCAGTACTTC